This T cell receptor beta chain stems from a study of blood T cells in healthy people across ages. The CDR3 is 17 amino acids. Germline V gene data show CDR1 as MNHEY and CDR2 as SVGEGT. J lost 1 base, V lost 2 bases, and 5 bases had no gene match. A sample-barcoded 5' primer and a J-beta primer mix were used in a second PCR of about 6 to 11 cycles. TCRdb re-derived calls from the 5' RACE reads in MiXCR, one entry per CDR3 protein. Of roughly 700,000 distinct CDR3 sequences listed, roughly 25% are singletons. In addition, the sample was reused for a study of T cells of mothers and their children.

The sample was blood. The sequence was collected from a boy aged 5-17 years in good health. V is TRBV6-2 or TRBV6-3 and J is TRBJ2-2; TRBD1 matches at 9 bases. The CDR3 loop reads CASSYLDRGKNTGELFF. The CDR3 coding sequence is TGTGCCAGCAGTTACCTGGACAGGGGAAAGAACACCGGGGAGCTGTTTTTT.